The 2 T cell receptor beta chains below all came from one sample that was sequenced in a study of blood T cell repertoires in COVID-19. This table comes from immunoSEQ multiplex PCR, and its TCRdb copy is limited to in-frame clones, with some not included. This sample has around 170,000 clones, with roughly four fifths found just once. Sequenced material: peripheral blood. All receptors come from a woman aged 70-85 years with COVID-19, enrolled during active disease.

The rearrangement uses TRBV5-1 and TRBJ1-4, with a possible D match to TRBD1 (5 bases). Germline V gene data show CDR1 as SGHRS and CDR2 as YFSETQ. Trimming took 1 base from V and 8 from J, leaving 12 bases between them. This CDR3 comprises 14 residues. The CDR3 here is CASSLRQGGEKLFF. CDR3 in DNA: TGCGCCAGCAGCTTGCGCCAGGGTGGCGAAAAACTGTTTTTT.

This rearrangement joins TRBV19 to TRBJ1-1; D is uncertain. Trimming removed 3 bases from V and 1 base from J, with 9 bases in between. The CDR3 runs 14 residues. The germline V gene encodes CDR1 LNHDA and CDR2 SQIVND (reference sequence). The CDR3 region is CASSILQQNTEAFF. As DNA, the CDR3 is TGTGCCAGTAGTATCTTACAGCAGAACACTGAAGCTTTCTTT. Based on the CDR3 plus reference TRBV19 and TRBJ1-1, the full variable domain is DGGITQSPKYLFRKEGQNVTLSCEQNLNHDAMYWYRQDPGQGLRLIYYSQIVNDFQKGDIAEGYSVSREKKESFPLTVTSAQKNPTAFYLCASSILQQNTEAFFGQGTRLTVV.